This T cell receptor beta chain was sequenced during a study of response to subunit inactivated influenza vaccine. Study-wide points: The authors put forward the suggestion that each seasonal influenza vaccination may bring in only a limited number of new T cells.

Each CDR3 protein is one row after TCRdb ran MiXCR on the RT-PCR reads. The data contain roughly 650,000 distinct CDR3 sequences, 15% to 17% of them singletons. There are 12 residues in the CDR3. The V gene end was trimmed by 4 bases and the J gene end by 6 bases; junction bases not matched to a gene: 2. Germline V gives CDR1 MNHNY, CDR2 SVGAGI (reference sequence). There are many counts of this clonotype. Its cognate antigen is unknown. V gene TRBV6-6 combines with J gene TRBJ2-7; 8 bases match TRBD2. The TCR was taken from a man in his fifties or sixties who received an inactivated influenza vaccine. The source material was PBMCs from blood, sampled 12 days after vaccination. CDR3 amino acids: CASSSGGVEQYF. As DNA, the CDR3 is TGTGCCAGCAGTTCGGGAGGGGTCGAGCAGTACTTC.